The rows below give T cell receptor beta chains drawn from one sample of a study of blood T cells in healthy people across ages. MiXCR, run by TCRdb on the 5' RACE reads, gives a single entry per CDR3 protein. Here the sample spans 1.6 million or so distinct CDR3 sequences, roughly 30% being singletons. Sequenced sample: blood. Receptors originate from a woman in her thirties in good health. Both conserved end residues are part of each CDR3. The D gene is left open where the match is weak. Not every row has a clone size; where given, it reads once, few, many or a size class.

>NA|13|TRBV2|NA|TRBJ1-2
CASSVVAFGGYTF
TGTGCCAGCAGTGTCGTGGCATTTGGGGGCTACACCTTC
>NA|13|TRBV12-3/TRBV12-4|NA|TRBJ2-1
CASSTGRLDEQFF
TGTGCCAGCAGCACTGGCAGACTCGATGAGCAGTTCTTC
>NA|13|TRBV7-2|many|TRBJ2-7
CASSSRTVYEQYF
TGTGCCAGCAGCTCCCGGACGGTCTACGAGCAGTACTTC
>TRBD2|16|TRBV2|NA|TRBJ2-7
CASRHTSGGDSYEQYF
TGTGCCAGCAGGCATACTAGCGGGGGGGACTCCTACGAGCAGTACTTC
>TRBD1|15|TRBV7-3|NA|TRBJ2-7
CASSLTRDRAYEQYF
TGTGCCAGCAGCTTAACTCGGGACAGGGCTTACGAGCAGTACTTC
>NA|20|TRBV7-9|NA|TRBJ1-2
CASTRGQISWLPPSNYGYTF
TGTGCCAGCACCCGGGGGCAGATCAGTTGGTTGCCCCCATCTAACTATGGCTACACCTTC
>TRBD1|14|TRBV12-3/TRBV12-4|NA|TRBJ1-2
CASIGTGGDYGYTF
TGTGCCAGCATCGGGACAGGGGGTGACTATGGCTACACCTTC
>TRBD2|14|TRBV3-1|few|TRBJ2-1
CASSQYRRGGWQFF
TGTGCCAGCAGCCAGTATCGGCGGGGGGGTTGGCAGTTCTTC
>NA|14|TRBV28|few|TRBJ2-5
CASSFGQLVETQYF
TGTGCCAGCAGTTTTGGGCAGCTTGTTGAGACCCAGTACTTC
>NA|16|TRBV5-6|few|TRBJ2-3
CASSLDGLERADTQYF
TGTGCCAGCAGCTTGGATGGGCTAGAGAGGGCAGATACGCAGTATTTT
>TRBD1|17|TRBV5-1|NA|TRBJ1-1
CASQNRDRGLNGAEAFF
TGCGCCAGCCAAAACCGGGACAGGGGACTGAATGGTGCTGAAGCTTTCTTT
>NA|16|TRBV18|NA|TRBJ2-1
CASSGQDASPYNEQFF
TGTGCCAGCTCCGGGCAAGATGCGAGCCCCTACAATGAGCAGTTCTTC
>TRBD1|16|TRBV3-1|NA|TRBJ1-4
CASRSGRGTDNEKLFF
TGTGCCAGCAGGTCCGGGCGGGGGACAGATAATGAAAAACTGTTTTTT